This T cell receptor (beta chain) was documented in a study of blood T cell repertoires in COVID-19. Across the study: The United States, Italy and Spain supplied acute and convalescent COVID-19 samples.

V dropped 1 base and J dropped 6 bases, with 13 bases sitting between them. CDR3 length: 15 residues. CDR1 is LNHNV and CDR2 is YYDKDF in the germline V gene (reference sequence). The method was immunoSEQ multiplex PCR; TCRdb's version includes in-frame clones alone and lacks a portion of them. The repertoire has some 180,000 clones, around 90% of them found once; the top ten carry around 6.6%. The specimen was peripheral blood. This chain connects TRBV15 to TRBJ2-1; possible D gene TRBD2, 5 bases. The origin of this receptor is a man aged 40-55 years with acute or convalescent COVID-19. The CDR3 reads CATSRVPLGGNEQFF. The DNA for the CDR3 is TGTGCCACCAGCAGAGTCCCTTTAGGAGGCAATGAGCAGTTCTTC.